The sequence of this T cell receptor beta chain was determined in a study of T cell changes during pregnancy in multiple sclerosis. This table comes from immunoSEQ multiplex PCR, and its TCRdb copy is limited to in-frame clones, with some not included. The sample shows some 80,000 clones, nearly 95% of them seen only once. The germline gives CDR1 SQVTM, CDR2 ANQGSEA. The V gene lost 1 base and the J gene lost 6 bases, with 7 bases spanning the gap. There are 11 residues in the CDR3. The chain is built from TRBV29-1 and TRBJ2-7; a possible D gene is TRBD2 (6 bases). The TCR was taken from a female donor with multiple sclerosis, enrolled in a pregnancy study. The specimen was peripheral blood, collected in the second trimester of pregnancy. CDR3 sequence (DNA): TGCAGCGTTGAAGTCGGGAGCGAGCAGTACTTC. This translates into CSVEVGSEQYF.